These 32 T cell receptor beta chains originate from one sample sequenced in a study of T cells in Graves' hyperthyroidism and ophthalmopathy. Regions amplified from RNA transcripts were the TCR beta CDR3 regions. HTBI primers were used for first-round RT-PCR of the TCR CDR3. TCRdb re-called the multiplex PCR reads through MiXCR, storing one row per CDR3 protein. Of hundreds of thousands of distinct CDR3 sequences listed, 15% to 18% are singletons. The sample taken for sequencing was blood. The receptors stem from a woman between 18 and 29 years old with Graves' hyperthyroidism.

Ten or more counts support this clonotype. The chain uses TRBV5-5 and TRBJ2-7; unclear D gene. Germline V gene lookup returns CDR1 SGHKS and CDR2 YYEKEE (reference sequence). The CDR3 covers 15 residues. Trimming took off 6 bases at V and 0 bases at J, with 16 bases between the two ends. The CDR3 bases are TGTGCCAGCACCCCTGTAGTAGCCAACTCCTACGAGCAGTACTTC. Translation: CASTPVVANSYEQYF.

Comment on this clonotype: This may stem from a read error, because a much larger clone lies one nucleotide away. The chain uses TRBV9 and TRBJ2-5; 9 bases fit TRBD2. Germline V gene sequence: CDR1 SGDLS, CDR2 YYNGEE. This CDR3 comprises 16 residues. CDR3 sequence (DNA): TGTGTCAGCATCCGATACGGCGGGGGGGTTCCGGGGACCCAGTACTTC. It codes for CVSIRYGGGVPGTQYF.

The genes are TRBV19 and TRBJ2-7, with D perhaps given as TRBD1 or TRBD2 (6 bases each). This CDR3 is 14 amino acids long. CDR1 and CDR2 (germline): LNHDA, SQIVND (reference sequence). V was pared by 3 bases and J by 2 bases, with 11 bases between. In DNA, the CDR3 is TGTGCCAGTAGTATTGGGGGGCGAACCTACGAGCAGTACTTC. Its translation is CASSIGGRTYEQYF. The full variable domain, completed using reference TRBV19 and TRBJ2-7, is DGGITQSPKYLFRKEGQNVTLSCEQNLNHDAMYWYRQDPGQGLRLIYYSQIVNDFQKGDIAEGYSVSREKKESFPLTVTSAQKNPTAFYLCASSIGGRTYEQYFGPGTRLTVT.

A few counts support this clonotype. The chain carries TRBV5-4 and TRBJ2-1; 7 bases map to TRBD1. Germline V lookup: CDR1 SGHNT, CDR2 YYREEE (reference sequence). The CDR3 is made up of 15 amino acids. The trim removed 4 bases at V and 5 bases at J, leaving 9 bases unmatched. Written as DNA, the CDR3 is TGTGCCAGCAGCCTTAACAGGGGTGGGAACAATGAGCAGTTCTTC. It is translated as CASSLNRGGNNEQFF. Using reference TRBV5-4 and TRBJ2-1 for the parts outside the CDR3, the full variable domain is ETGVTQSPTHLIKTRGQQVTLRCSSQSGHNTVSWYQQALGQGPQFIFQYYREEENGRGNFPPRFSGLQFPNYSSELNVNALELDDSALYLCASSLNRGGNNEQFFGPGTRLTVL.

At least ten counts were recorded for this clonotype. J is TRBJ1-5 and V is TRBV28; 8 bases align to TRBD1. Germline V CDR1 and CDR2: MDHEN, SYDVKM. V lost 6 bases to trimming and J lost 6 bases; unmatched junction nucleotides: 10. The CDR3 covers 15 residues. The CDR3, as DNA: TGTGCCAGCAGGCGCCCAGGACAGGGCCCTCAGCCCCAGCATTTT. Translating it yields CASRRPGQGPQPQHF. Full variable domain (outside the CDR3, taken from reference TRBV28 and TRBJ1-5): DVKVTQSSRYLVKRTGEKVFLECVQDMDHENMFWYRQDPGLGLRLIYFSYDVKMKEKGDIPEGYSVSREKKERFSLILESASTNQTSMYLCASRRPGQGPQPQHFGDGTRLSIL.

This clonotype turned up a few times. The chain links TRBV6-2 or TRBV6-3 to TRBJ1-1; TRBD1 aligns across 9 bases. This CDR3 region has 15 residues. The V gene end was trimmed by 5 bases and the J gene end by 0 bases; junction bases not matched to a gene: 4. CDR1 is MNHEY, CDR2 SVGEGT, per germline. The CDR3 DNA is TGTGCCAGCAGTCCACGGGACAGGGTGAACACTGAAGCTTTCTTT. This codes for CASSPRDRVNTEAFF.

At least ten counts were recorded for this clonotype. V usage is TRBV27 and J usage is TRBJ1-2; no reliable D call. V was cut by 3 bases and J by 4 bases, with 12 bases left in between. CDR3 length equals 14 residues. The germline CDR1 and CDR2 sequences are MNHEY and SMNVEV (reference sequence). Written as DNA, the CDR3 is TGTGCCAGCAGTTTGAACACCGGTGGCTATGGCTACACCTTC. Protein product: CASSLNTGGYGYTF.

This clonotype has a count of ten or more. J is TRBJ1-1 and V is TRBV6-1; TRBD1 might be the D (6 bases). The CDR3 spans 16 residues. The V end lost 8 bases, the J end lost 1 base, and 20 bases lay between the germline ends. Per germline, CDR1 MNHNS and CDR2 SASEGT. Here the CDR3 DNA reads TGTGCCAGCTGGGAGGGGGGAGGGGCGGGGAACACTGAAGCTTTCTTT. It encodes CASWEGGGAGNTEAFF.

V usage is TRBV5-4 and J usage is TRBJ1-2; D uncertain. Trimming shortened V by 2 bases and J by 3 bases, and 11 bases separated the two germline ends. The CDR3 totals 14 residues. Germline V gives CDR1 SGHNT, CDR2 YYREEE (reference sequence). CDR3 bases: TGTGCCAGCAGCTTTAGTAACAGAGACTATGGCTACACCTTC. It specifies CASSFSNRDYGYTF.

Details on this clonotype: Since a much larger clone is just one base distant, this may be a read error. CDR3 region: CASSLKGRGRADGELFF. The CDR3 coding sequence is TGTGCCAGCAGCTTAAAGGGACGCGGGAGGGCCGACGGGGAGCTGTTTTTT. The rearrangement links TRBV11-1 to TRBJ2-2, with TRBD2 matching 9 bases. J gave up 7 bases and V 2 bases, and 11 bases lay outside the gene matches. In germline, CDR1 is SGHAT, CDR2 FQDESV (reference sequence). The length of the CDR3 is 17 residues.

This clonotype has ten or more counts. V and J are TRBV5-1 and TRBJ2-7; 12 bases match TRBD1. V trimming: 4 bases; J trimming: 6 bases; junction bases outside the gene matches: 8. Germline values: CDR1 SGHRS, CDR2 YFSETQ. This CDR3 comprises 15 residues. CDR3 nucleotides: TGCGCCAGCAGCCCGGGGACAGGGGGCGCGTCCGAGCAGTACTTC. This sequence encodes CASSPGTGGASEQYF.

This clonotype was observed at least ten times. One end of the junction does not line up with germline, which may come from a read error. This sequence joins TRBV18 and TRBJ2-3, with TRBD1 identical over 10 bases. The CDR3 runs 16 residues. Germline V gene lookup returns CDR1 KGHSH and CDR2 LQKENI. DNA of the CDR3: TGCGCCAGCTCACCGAGGGGACAGGGGAGCACAGATACGCAGTATTTT. Residues: CASSPRGQGSTDTQYF.

This clonotype appeared many times. V usage is TRBV5-1 and J usage is TRBJ2-5; D may be TRBD2 (6 bases). This CDR3 region has 15 residues. The V end was cut by 6 bases, the J end by 2 bases, with 17 bases between. Germline CDR1 reads SGHRS; CDR2 reads YFSETQ. The chain's CDR3 is CASTVGGVGQETQYF. CDR3 coding DNA: TGCGCCAGCACCGTCGGCGGGGTAGGGCAAGAGACCCAGTACTTC.

DNA for the CDR3: TGTGCCAGCAGGGGACAGATACAAGCTTTCTTT. Its translation is CASRGQIQAFF. The rearrangement joins TRBV11-1 to TRBJ1-1; 7 positions agree with TRBD1. V shed 6 bases and J 9 bases; nucleotides not matched to a gene: 4. Looked up from germline, CDR1 is SGHAT and CDR2 is FQDESV (reference sequence). The CDR3 runs 11 residues.

Remarks on this clonotype: It may be a read error: a sequence one base away is much more abundant. This rearrangement joins TRBV2 to TRBJ2-7; 7 bases agree with TRBD2. The CDR3 spans 15 residues. J gave up 3 bases and V 5 bases, and 10 bases lay outside the gene matches. Germline CDR1 and CDR2: SNHLY and FYNNEI. In DNA, the CDR3 is TGTGCCAGCAGTCGCGGAAGGAGCGGGGACTACGAGCAGTACTTC. Amino acids: CASSRGRSGDYEQYF.

This chain uses TRBV2 with TRBJ1-1, with a tentative D call TRBD1 (6 bases). CDR3 length equals 15 residues. Trimming removed 1 base from V and 0 bases from J, with 9 bases in between. Germline V gives CDR1 SNHLY, CDR2 FYNNEI. DNA for the CDR3: TGTGCCAGCAGTGAAGGGACAGCCTTGAACACTGAAGCTTTCTTT. Translation gives CASSEGTALNTEAFF. Together with reference TRBV2 and TRBJ1-1, the CDR3 gives the full variable domain: EPEVTQTPSHQVTQMGQEVILRCVPISNHLYFYWYRQILGQKVEFLVSFYNNEISEKSEIFDDQFSVERPDGSNFTLKIRSTKLEDSAMYFCASSEGTALNTEAFFGQGTRLTVV.

This clonotype was observed at least ten times. The chain couples TRBV27 to TRBJ1-2; TRBD1 agrees at 9 bases. The J segment lost 4 bases and the V segment lost 6 bases, leaving 9 bases of the junction unmatched. The CDR3 is made up of 15 amino acids. Germline V gene sequence: CDR1 MNHEY, CDR2 SMNVEV (reference sequence). This chain's CDR3 is CASSITTGGSYGYTF. The CDR3 DNA is TGTGCCAGCAGCATCACTACAGGGGGCAGCTATGGCTACACCTTC.

This clonotype was observed many times. The chain uses TRBV28 and TRBJ1-5; D gene uncertain. There are 12 residues in the CDR3. Germline V gene lookup returns CDR1 MDHEN and CDR2 SYDVKM. V lost 0 bases and J 6 bases, leaving 3 bases between the germline ends. CDR3 nucleotide sequence: TGTGCCAGCAGTTTATGGGCTCAGCCCCAGCATTTT. Its protein product is CASSLWAQPQHF.

This clonotype has at least ten counts. The rearrangement joins TRBV11-3 to TRBJ2-3; D not certain. CDR3 length: 12 amino acids. Germline CDR1 reads SGHNT; CDR2 reads YENEEA. Trimming pared 4 bases from V and 6 bases from J, leaving 8 bases between. The CDR3 coding sequence is TGTGCCAGCAGCTCCGAGATCGATACGCAGTATTTT. The encoded protein is CASSSEIDTQYF. Supplemented by reference TRBV11-3 and TRBJ2-3, the full variable domain reads EAGVVQSPRYKIIEKKQPVAFWCNPISGHNTLYWYLQNLGQGPELLIRYENEEAVDDSQLPKDRFSAERLKGVDSTLKIQPAELGDSAVYLCASSSEIDTQYFGPGTRLTVL.

In this sample, this clonotype turned up a few times. This chain connects TRBV15 to TRBJ1-4, with no clear D. Between the trimmed V and J ends, which lost 1 base and 7 bases, there was a span of 4 bases. Germline values: CDR1 LNHNV, CDR2 YYDKDF (reference sequence). The CDR3 loop spans 12 amino acids. CDR3: CATSRVGEKLFF. CDR3 DNA sequence: TGTGCCACCAGCAGAGTGGGTGAAAAACTGTTTTTT.

The J gene is TRBJ1-1, the V gene TRBV29-1; 7 nucleotides match TRBD1. V lost 6 bases and J lost 0; bases outside the gene matches: 13. The CDR3 has 16 amino acids. Looked up from germline, CDR1 is SQVTM and CDR2 is ANQGSEA. The CDR3 loop is CSVLGGQGEVNTEAFF. For the CDR3, the DNA is TGCAGCGTCCTAGGGGGGCAGGGGGAGGTGAACACTGAAGCTTTCTTT.

Ten or more counts support this clonotype. The chain combines TRBV7-9 with TRBJ2-2, with D uncertain. V lost 2 bases to trimming and J lost 0 bases, with 10 bases between them. Germline V gene lookup returns CDR1 SEHNR and CDR2 FQNEAQ (reference sequence). The CDR3 is 16 residues long. CDR3 sequence (DNA): TGTGCCAGCAGCTTAAAAGGTTCGGCGAACACCGGGGAGCTGTTTTTT. Residues: CASSLKGSANTGELFF. Drawing the rest from reference TRBV7-9 and TRBJ2-2, the complete variable domain is DTGVSQNPRHKITKRGQNVTFRCDPISEHNRLYWYRQTLGQGPEFLTYFQNEAQLEKSRLLSDRFSAERPKGSFSTLEIQRTEQGDSAMYLCASSLKGSANTGELFFGEGSRLTVL.

This clonotype was observed many times. The chain uses TRBV12-5 and TRBJ1-4, with a possible D match to TRBD1 (5 bases). The germline CDR1 and CDR2 sequences are LGHNT and FRNRAP. The CDR3 runs to 13 residues. Trimming shortened V by 2 bases and J by 8 bases, and 9 bases separated the two germline ends. CDR3: CASGLTGEEKLFF. DNA for the CDR3: TGTGCTAGTGGTTTGACAGGAGAAGAAAAACTGTTTTTT.

This clonotype was detected many times. The chain employs TRBV3-1 and TRBJ1-1; D unclear. This CDR3 has 11 amino acids. V was cut by 5 bases and J by 1 base, with 2 bases left in between. Germline CDR1 LGHDT, CDR2 YNNKEL (reference sequence). The CDR3: CASSRNTEAFF. The CDR3 nucleotides read TGTGCCAGCAGCAGGAACACTGAAGCTTTCTTT.

The chain is built from TRBV4-1 and TRBJ1-2; 7 bases map to TRBD1. CDR1 is MGHRA and CDR2 is YSYEKL in the germline V gene. The CDR3 totals 14 residues. Trimming at V came to 4 bases and at J to 4 bases, leaving 6 bases not matched to a gene. CDR3 sequence: CASSPTGARYGYTF. CDR3 nucleotides: TGCGCCAGCAGCCCTACAGGGGCGCGCTATGGCTACACCTTC.

For this clonotype: With a much larger clone just one base away, this may be a read error. The CDR3 sequence: CSARLRGLGYTF. The CDR3 nucleotides read TGCAGTGCTAGATTAAGGGGTCTTGGCTACACCTTC. The chain has TRBV20-1 and TRBJ1-2, with D perhaps matching TRBD1 (5 bases). The CDR3 has 12 amino acids. CDR1 is DFQATT and CDR2 is SNEGSKA in the germline V gene (reference sequence). Trimming removed 2 bases from V and 7 bases from J, with 11 bases in between.

This clonotype came up many times. DNA of the CDR3: TGCAGCGTTGAAGATGAATTCCAAGAGACCCAGTACTTC. Translating it yields CSVEDEFQETQYF. The rearrangement joins TRBV29-1 to TRBJ2-5; D gene ambiguous. The CDR3 covers 13 residues. The germline gives CDR1 SQVTM, CDR2 ANQGSEA. V was clipped by 0 bases and J by 1 base, with 6 bases between them. Using reference TRBV29-1 and TRBJ2-5 for the parts outside the CDR3, the full variable domain is SAVISQKPSRDICQRGTSLTIQCQVDSQVTMMFWYRQQPGQSLTLIATANQGSEATYESGFVIDKFPISRPNLTFSTLTVSNMSPEDSSIYLCSVEDEFQETQYFGPGTRLLVL.

The chain uses TRBV28 and TRBJ1-6; D perhaps matches TRBD1 (5 bases). The V gene lost 2 bases and the J gene lost 13 bases, with 42 bases spanning the gap. Germline CDR1 and CDR2: MDHEN and SYDVKM. The CDR3 has 23 amino acids. In DNA, the CDR3 is TGTGCCAGCAGTTTAAATCCCGGGGGAAAGGGTTCCTACGCGGGGCAGTATCCTATCCCCCTCCACTTT. Encoded protein: CASSLNPGGKGSYAGQYPIPLHF.

This clonotype was counted a few times. The chain joins TRBV20-1 to TRBJ2-7; D may be TRBD1 (5 bases). V was cut by 5 bases and J by 5 bases, with 13 bases left in between. The CDR3 loop spans 12 amino acids. Germline V gene lookup returns CDR1 DFQATT and CDR2 SNEGSKA (reference sequence). CDR3 sequence reads: CSAPYRLNEQYF. The DNA for the CDR3 is TGCAGTGCTCCGTACAGGCTCAACGAGCAGTACTTC.

The chain is built from TRBV3-1 and TRBJ2-3, with TRBD2 matching 8 bases. The CDR3 sequence is 15 residues long. CDR1 LGHDT and CDR2 YNNKEL come from the germline V gene (reference sequence). Trimming took 4 bases from V and 4 from J; bases not matched to a gene: 7. CDR3 sequence: CASSRLAGLADTQYF. The CDR3 DNA is TGTGCCAGCAGCCGATTAGCGGGGTTGGCAGATACGCAGTATTTT.

The table lists this clonotype with a few counts. A much larger clonotype is one base distant, so this may be a read error. The chain uses TRBV20-1 and TRBJ2-1; 8 bases map to TRBD2. There are 14 residues in the CDR3. Germline CDR1 is DFQATT and CDR2 is SNEGSKA (reference sequence). Unmatched junction bases numbered 4, after V lost 4 bases and J lost 2 bases. CDR3 coding DNA: TGCAGTGCTATCGCGGGGGGCCCCTACAATGAGCAGTTCTTC. Translation: CSAIAGGPYNEQFF.

This clonotype occurred many times. The chain recombines TRBV12-3 or TRBV12-4 with TRBJ1-2; possibly TRBD1 for D (6 bases). With 6 bases removed from V and 2 bases from J, the gap between germline ends came to 13 bases. CDR3 size: 14 residues. The CDR3 nucleotides read TGTGCCAGCAGGACCCGAGGGGGAAACTATGGCTACACCTTC. Amino acids: CASRTRGGNYGYTF.